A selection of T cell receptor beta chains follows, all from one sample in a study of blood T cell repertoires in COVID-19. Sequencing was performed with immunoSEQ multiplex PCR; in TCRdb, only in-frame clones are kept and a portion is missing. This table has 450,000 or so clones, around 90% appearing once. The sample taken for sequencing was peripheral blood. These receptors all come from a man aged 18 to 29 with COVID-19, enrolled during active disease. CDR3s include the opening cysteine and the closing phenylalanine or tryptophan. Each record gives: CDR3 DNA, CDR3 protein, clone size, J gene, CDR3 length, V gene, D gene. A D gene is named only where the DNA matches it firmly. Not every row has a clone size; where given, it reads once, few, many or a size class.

cdr3_nt: TGTGCCAGCTCATCCGCCCAGGGGCCCTACGAGCAGTACTTC
cdr3_aa: CASSSAQGPYEQYF
clone_size: once
j_call: TRBJ2-7
cdr3_length: 14
v_call: TRBV18
d_call: -

cdr3_nt: TGTGCCAGCAGTGAAGCGCCCAGGGGTGGTGAAAAACTGTTTTTT
cdr3_aa: CASSEAPRGGEKLFF
clone_size: -
j_call: TRBJ1-4
cdr3_length: 15
v_call: TRBV2
d_call: -

cdr3_nt: TGTGCCAGCAGCCCTACCCGTGATGAGCAGTTCTTC
cdr3_aa: CASSPTRDEQFF
clone_size: -
j_call: TRBJ2-1
cdr3_length: 12
v_call: TRBV7-8
d_call: -

cdr3_nt: TGCGCCAGCAGGAAGGGGGTTTTGAAGGAATCCGGCACCTACAATGAGCAGTTCTTC
cdr3_aa: CASRKGVLKESGTYNEQFF
clone_size: -
j_call: TRBJ2-1
cdr3_length: 19
v_call: TRBV10-2
d_call: -

cdr3_nt: TGTGCCAGCAGTCCGGGACTAGCGGGGATGAATGAGCAGTTCTTC
cdr3_aa: CASSPGLAGMNEQFF
clone_size: few
j_call: TRBJ2-1
cdr3_length: 15
v_call: TRBV27
d_call: TRBD2

cdr3_nt: TGTGCCAGCAGTCCGAAGGGACAGCTAACACCCCTCCACTTT
cdr3_aa: CASSPKGQLTPLHF
clone_size: -
j_call: TRBJ1-6
cdr3_length: 14
v_call: TRBV7-9
d_call: TRBD1

cdr3_nt: TGTGCCAGTAGCGTACAGGGTCCCTCTACTGAAGCTTTCTTT
cdr3_aa: CASSVQGPSTEAFF
clone_size: -
j_call: TRBJ1-1
cdr3_length: 14
v_call: TRBV19
d_call: -

cdr3_nt: TGTGCCAGCAGTTCGGGACTAGCGACCGGGGAGCTGTTTTTT
cdr3_aa: CASSSGLATGELFF
clone_size: -
j_call: TRBJ2-2
cdr3_length: 14
v_call: TRBV7-3
d_call: TRBD2

cdr3_nt: TGCGCCAGCAGCCCATCTCTGCGATACGAGCAGTACTTC
cdr3_aa: CASSPSLRYEQYF
clone_size: -
j_call: TRBJ2-7
cdr3_length: 13
v_call: TRBV5-1
d_call: -

cdr3_nt: TGTGCCAGCACCACTAGCGTCCTCTCCTACAATGAGCAGTTCTTC
cdr3_aa: CASTTSVLSYNEQFF
clone_size: -
j_call: TRBJ2-1
cdr3_length: 15
v_call: TRBV6-5
d_call: TRBD2

cdr3_nt: TGTGCCAGCAGCCAAGAGGACAGAGACAATTCACCCCTCCACTTT
cdr3_aa: CASSQEDRDNSPLHF
clone_size: -
j_call: TRBJ1-6
cdr3_length: 15
v_call: TRBV3-1/TRBV3-2
d_call: -

cdr3_nt: TGCGCCAGCAGCACTGGGGGGGGGCGAGAGACCCAGTACTTC
cdr3_aa: CASSTGGGRETQYF
clone_size: -
j_call: TRBJ2-5
cdr3_length: 14
v_call: TRBV5-1
d_call: -

cdr3_nt: TGTGCCAGCAGACCCGACAGGGGCTGGAGCTATGGCTACACCTTC
cdr3_aa: CASRPDRGWSYGYTF
clone_size: -
j_call: TRBJ1-2
cdr3_length: 15
v_call: TRBV6-5
d_call: TRBD1

cdr3_nt: TGTGCCAGCAGTCGCACCCACAGGGCTGGCTACACCTTC
cdr3_aa: CASSRTHRAGYTF
clone_size: -
j_call: TRBJ1-2
cdr3_length: 13
v_call: TRBV27
d_call: -

cdr3_nt: TGTGCCAGCAGTGAAGGGGCAACAGGGGGCCCTAAGGAAAAACTGTTTTTT
cdr3_aa: CASSEGATGGPKEKLFF
clone_size: -
j_call: TRBJ1-4
cdr3_length: 17
v_call: TRBV2
d_call: TRBD1

cdr3_nt: TGTGCCAGCAGTTTATGGGGGGGGCGGGATACGCAGTATTTT
cdr3_aa: CASSLWGGRDTQYF
clone_size: -
j_call: TRBJ2-3
cdr3_length: 14
v_call: TRBV28
d_call: -

cdr3_nt: TGTGCCAGCAGCTTGGTCCGGGGCGGGGAGCTGTTTTTT
cdr3_aa: CASSLVRGGELFF
clone_size: -
j_call: TRBJ2-2
cdr3_length: 13
v_call: TRBV5-6
d_call: -

cdr3_nt: TGTGCCAGCAGCTTTCCGAATCAGCCCCAGCATTTT
cdr3_aa: CASSFPNQPQHF
clone_size: few
j_call: TRBJ1-5
cdr3_length: 12
v_call: TRBV5-5
d_call: -

cdr3_nt: TGTGCCAGTAGTATAGGTAGCGGGGGATACGATCAGCCCCAGCATTTT
cdr3_aa: CASSIGSGGYDQPQHF
clone_size: -
j_call: TRBJ1-5
cdr3_length: 16
v_call: TRBV19
d_call: -

cdr3_nt: TGTGCCAGCACCACTAGGACAGGGACCTTTTACGAGCAGTACTTC
cdr3_aa: CASTTRTGTFYEQYF
clone_size: few
j_call: TRBJ2-7
cdr3_length: 15
v_call: TRBV6-5
d_call: TRBD1

cdr3_nt: TGTGCCAGCAGCCCTGGACTAGCGGGGGCCCAAGGCAATGAGCAGTTCTTC
cdr3_aa: CASSPGLAGAQGNEQFF
clone_size: -
j_call: TRBJ2-1
cdr3_length: 17
v_call: TRBV7-7
d_call: TRBD2

cdr3_nt: TGTGCCACCAGTGTAGGCGGGACTCAAAACATTCAGTACTTC
cdr3_aa: CATSVGGTQNIQYF
clone_size: -
j_call: TRBJ2-4
cdr3_length: 14
v_call: TRBV24-1
d_call: -

cdr3_nt: TGTGCCACCAGCCTGGGGCAGGGGGAAGGACATGAGCAGTTCTTC
cdr3_aa: CATSLGQGEGHEQFF
clone_size: -
j_call: TRBJ2-1
cdr3_length: 15
v_call: TRBV24-1
d_call: TRBD1

cdr3_nt: TGCAGCGTTGACGGGACTAGCGGGAGCTCCTACAATGAGCAGTTCTTC
cdr3_aa: CSVDGTSGSSYNEQFF
clone_size: -
j_call: TRBJ2-1
cdr3_length: 16
v_call: TRBV29-1
d_call: TRBD2

cdr3_nt: TGTGCCAGCAGTGACGGGACAGGGGACGAAAAACTGTTTTTT
cdr3_aa: CASSDGTGDEKLFF
clone_size: -
j_call: TRBJ1-4
cdr3_length: 14
v_call: TRBV6-1
d_call: TRBD1

cdr3_nt: TGTGCCAGTAGTATCCGCGGCACGGAAGCTTTCTTT
cdr3_aa: CASSIRGTEAFF
clone_size: -
j_call: TRBJ1-1
cdr3_length: 12
v_call: TRBV19
d_call: -

cdr3_nt: TGTGCCAGCAGTTACAGGGGGCCCCCCCACAATGAGCAGTTCTTC
cdr3_aa: CASSYRGPPHNEQFF
clone_size: -
j_call: TRBJ2-1
cdr3_length: 15
v_call: TRBV6-5
d_call: TRBD1

cdr3_nt: TGTGCCAGCAGCGTCTCTAGTTCACCCCCCCCCTACGAGCAGTACTTC
cdr3_aa: CASSVSSSPPPYEQYF
clone_size: -
j_call: TRBJ2-7
cdr3_length: 16
v_call: TRBV9
d_call: -

cdr3_nt: TGTGCCTGGAGGCCGACCGGACAGGGGTGGGAGACCCAGTACTTC
cdr3_aa: CAWRPTGQGWETQYF
clone_size: -
j_call: TRBJ2-5
cdr3_length: 15
v_call: TRBV30
d_call: TRBD1

cdr3_nt: TGTGCCAGCAGTTCTGGCCCACCAGAGACCCAGTACTTC
cdr3_aa: CASSSGPPETQYF
clone_size: -
j_call: TRBJ2-5
cdr3_length: 13
v_call: TRBV12-3/TRBV12-4
d_call: -

cdr3_nt: TGTGCCAGCAGTGACTCCCCAGCGGTCACAGATACGCAGTATTTT
cdr3_aa: CASSDSPAVTDTQYF
clone_size: -
j_call: TRBJ2-3
cdr3_length: 15
v_call: TRBV6-4
d_call: -

cdr3_nt: TGCAGCGCCAATGCTCGAGGGTATGAGCAGTTCTTC
cdr3_aa: CSANARGYEQFF
clone_size: -
j_call: TRBJ2-1
cdr3_length: 12
v_call: TRBV29-1
d_call: -

cdr3_nt: TGTGCCAGCAGTTACGGGCCCGCTCGTTATGGCTACACCTTC
cdr3_aa: CASSYGPARYGYTF
clone_size: -
j_call: TRBJ1-2
cdr3_length: 14
v_call: TRBV6-5
d_call: -

cdr3_nt: TGTGCCAGCAGTGTACTAGCGGTCTGGGGGGGCCTCACAGATACGCAGTATTTT
cdr3_aa: CASSVLAVWGGLTDTQYF
clone_size: -
j_call: TRBJ2-3
cdr3_length: 18
v_call: TRBV6-1
d_call: TRBD2

cdr3_nt: TGCGCCAGCAGTGAGTCCGGGGACTCGGGTGTGTATTTT
cdr3_aa: CASSESGDSGVYF
clone_size: -
j_call: TRBJ2-3
cdr3_length: 13
v_call: TRBV10-1
d_call: -

cdr3_nt: TGTGCCAGCAGAATAGACAGGGGTCGCTCCTACGAGCAGTACTTC
cdr3_aa: CASRIDRGRSYEQYF
clone_size: -
j_call: TRBJ2-7
cdr3_length: 15
v_call: TRBV6-5
d_call: TRBD1

cdr3_nt: TGCGCCAGCAGCCGATGGACAAGGGGCTCTGGAAACACCATATATTTT
cdr3_aa: CASSRWTRGSGNTIYF
clone_size: -
j_call: TRBJ1-3
cdr3_length: 16
v_call: TRBV5-1
d_call: -

cdr3_nt: TGTGCCATCAGCCTAGGGGGAAGGAGCAATCAGCCCCAGCATTTT
cdr3_aa: CAISLGGRSNQPQHF
clone_size: once
j_call: TRBJ1-5
cdr3_length: 15
v_call: TRBV10-3
d_call: -

cdr3_nt: TGTGCCAGCAGTGAGTCTAGCGGGGAGATCTCCTACAATGAGCAGTTCTTC
cdr3_aa: CASSESSGEISYNEQFF
clone_size: -
j_call: TRBJ2-1
cdr3_length: 17
v_call: TRBV2
d_call: TRBD2

cdr3_nt: TGTGCCAGTTGCCTGAGTTGGAACACTGAAGCTTTCTTT
cdr3_aa: CASCLSWNTEAFF
clone_size: -
j_call: TRBJ1-1
cdr3_length: 13
v_call: TRBV3-1/TRBV3-2
d_call: -

cdr3_nt: TGTGCCAGCAGCCAAGAGGGCAGCTCTGGAAACACCATATATTTT
cdr3_aa: CASSQEGSSGNTIYF
clone_size: -
j_call: TRBJ1-3
cdr3_length: 15
v_call: TRBV4-2
d_call: -

cdr3_nt: TGTGCCATCGGGGGAGGGACAGGGTCCTACGAGCAGTACTTC
cdr3_aa: CAIGGGTGSYEQYF
clone_size: -
j_call: TRBJ2-7
cdr3_length: 14
v_call: TRBV10-3
d_call: TRBD1

cdr3_nt: TGTGCCAGCAGCCGACAGGGGGCGGCCACCGGGGAGCTGTTTTTT
cdr3_aa: CASSRQGAATGELFF
clone_size: once
j_call: TRBJ2-2
cdr3_length: 15
v_call: TRBV7-9
d_call: TRBD1

cdr3_nt: TGCGCCAGCAATACATATAGCGGGGGAAGGGGGACCCAGTACTTC
cdr3_aa: CASNTYSGGRGTQYF
clone_size: once
j_call: TRBJ2-5
cdr3_length: 15
v_call: TRBV10-2
d_call: TRBD2

cdr3_nt: TGTGCCAGCTCACCTGCGAGGGGGTACGAGCAGTACTTC
cdr3_aa: CASSPARGYEQYF
clone_size: -
j_call: TRBJ2-7
cdr3_length: 13
v_call: TRBV18
d_call: -

cdr3_nt: TGTGCCAGCAGCTTGCAGGGACGGGGGGCCAATGAGCAGTTCTTC
cdr3_aa: CASSLQGRGANEQFF
clone_size: -
j_call: TRBJ2-1
cdr3_length: 15
v_call: TRBV7-9
d_call: -

cdr3_nt: TGTGCCAGCAGCGATCAGTCCTACGAGCAGTACTTC
cdr3_aa: CASSDQSYEQYF
clone_size: -
j_call: TRBJ2-7
cdr3_length: 12
v_call: TRBV2
d_call: -

cdr3_nt: TGTGCCAGCAGCGAGACTAGCGGGAGAGGTAATGAGCAGTTCTTC
cdr3_aa: CASSETSGRGNEQFF
clone_size: -
j_call: TRBJ2-1
cdr3_length: 15
v_call: TRBV7-9
d_call: TRBD2

cdr3_nt: TGTGCCAGCAGCACAGGGGCCTACGAGCAGTACTTC
cdr3_aa: CASSTGAYEQYF
clone_size: -
j_call: TRBJ2-7
cdr3_length: 12
v_call: TRBV2
d_call: TRBD1

cdr3_nt: TGTGCCAGCTCACCAACTAGCGGGGGGTACAATGAGCAGTTCTTC
cdr3_aa: CASSPTSGGYNEQFF
clone_size: once
j_call: TRBJ2-1
cdr3_length: 15
v_call: TRBV18
d_call: TRBD2

cdr3_nt: TGTGCCAGCAGCCGGGAGGCCGGAGATACGCAGTATTTT
cdr3_aa: CASSREAGDTQYF
clone_size: -
j_call: TRBJ2-3
cdr3_length: 13
v_call: TRBV7-2
d_call: TRBD2

cdr3_nt: TGTGCCAGCAGCTCTCTAGCGGGGGGCACAGATACGCAGTATTTT
cdr3_aa: CASSSLAGGTDTQYF
clone_size: -
j_call: TRBJ2-3
cdr3_length: 15
v_call: TRBV7-2
d_call: TRBD2

cdr3_nt: TGTGCCAGCTGCGGGGGAGAGTTCTACGAGCAGTACTTC
cdr3_aa: CASCGGEFYEQYF
clone_size: once
j_call: TRBJ2-7
cdr3_length: 13
v_call: TRBV12-3/TRBV12-4
d_call: TRBD2